This T cell receptor (beta chain) was identified during a study of T cells in Graves' hyperthyroidism and ophthalmopathy. Overall study: Blood from the periphery was taken at initial diagnosis, before any treatment.

Recently diagnosed hyperthyroidism of less than 2 months' duration affected patients aged 18 to 65. Patients having uncontrolled infection, another autoimmune disease, pregnancy or lactation were not included. This clonotype has just a few counts. It was RNA transcripts that yielded the amplified TCR beta CDR3 regions. A first-round RT-PCR of the TCR CDR3 used the HTBI primer set. MiXCR, run by TCRdb on the multiplex PCR reads, gives a single entry per CDR3 protein. The sample contains just under 750,000 distinct CDR3 sequences, 35% of which appear only once. The V end lost 4 bases, the J end lost 5 bases, and 20 bases lay between the germline ends. The CDR3 runs to 16 residues.

The specimen sequenced was blood. This sequence joins TRBV12-3 or TRBV12-4 and TRBJ1-1, with D maybe TRBD1 (5 bases). The origin of this receptor is a woman in her 40s with Graves' hyperthyroidism. CDR3 loop: CASSYDSLPLGTEAFF. CDR3 DNA sequence: TGTGCCAGCAGTTACGACAGCCTTCCTCTGGGGACTGAAGCTTTCTTT.